Listed here are 32 T cell receptor beta chains from one sample, sequenced in a study of blood T cell repertoires in COVID-19. This table comes from immunoSEQ multiplex PCR, and its TCRdb copy is limited to in-frame clones, with some not included. The table shows about 300,000 clones, with 90% occurring only once. Sequencing was performed on peripheral blood. These receptors originate from a woman in her thirties with COVID-19, enrolled during active disease.

This rearrangement joins TRBV5-1 to TRBJ1-6, with no clear D. The CDR3 sequence is 14 residues long. From germline, CDR1 is SGHRS and CDR2 YFSETQ. Trimming removed 5 bases from V and 5 bases from J, with 11 bases in between. CDR3 region: CASRRLPDNSPLHF. The CDR3 region has the DNA TGCGCCAGCAGAAGACTCCCGGATAATTCACCCCTCCACTTT.

This chain connects TRBV28 to TRBJ1-2; D is undetermined. The CDR3 sequence is 14 residues long. Germline V CDR1 and CDR2: MDHEN, SYDVKM. V shed 3 bases and J shed 8 bases, with 16 bases lying between them. For the CDR3, the DNA is TGTGCCAGCAGTTTGCCTAGTTATAACCGGGGCTACACCTTC. It specifies CASSLPSYNRGYTF.

The chain links TRBV11-2 to TRBJ1-1, with D possibly TRBD1 on 6 matching bases. Trimming cost V 2 bases and J 3 bases, with 13 bases left between them. CDR1 is SGHAT and CDR2 is FQNNGV in the germline V gene. This CDR3 has 15 residues. The CDR3 spells CASSLSRGGYTEAFF. CDR3 bases: TGTGCCAGCAGCTTATCCCGGGGGGGCTACACTGAAGCTTTCTTT.

V is TRBV7-2 and J is TRBJ1-3; D unclear. This CDR3 is built from 15 residues. Trimming took 1 base from V and 0 from J, leaving 7 bases between them. Germline V lookup: CDR1 SGHTA, CDR2 FQGNSA. The CDR3 loop reads CASSLGILSGNTIYF. The DNA for the CDR3 is TGTGCCAGCAGCTTAGGCATACTCTCTGGAAACACCATATATTTT.

V is TRBV6-5 and J is TRBJ1-1; no reliable D call. Germline V gene lookup returns CDR1 MNHEY and CDR2 SVGAGI. CDR3 size: 13 residues. V lost 7 bases, J lost 4 bases, and 13 bases lay in between. CDR3 DNA sequence: TGTGCCAGCACCGATGGATCGGGCACTGAAGCTTTCTTT. Residues: CASTDGSGTEAFF.

The chain recombines TRBV6-5 with TRBJ1-1; no clear D gene. In germline, CDR1 is MNHEY, CDR2 SVGAGI. The CDR3 sequence is 13 residues long. The ends were cut back, 6 bases at V and 1 base at J, with 9 bases in the middle. CDR3 loop: CASRRSGNTEAFF. The CDR3, as DNA: TGTGCCAGCAGGCGGTCTGGGAACACTGAAGCTTTCTTT.

This clone was detected once. The chain has TRBV10-1 and TRBJ2-7; the D gene is possibly TRBD2 (6 bases). CDR3 length: 12 amino acids. CDR1 is WNHNN, CDR2 SYGVQD, per germline (reference sequence). Deletions cut 8 bases from V and 7 bases from J, with 15 bases between. The CDR3, as DNA: TGCGCCAGCTCCCGGGACTTTTTTGAGCAGTACTTC. Protein product: CASSRDFFEQYF.

CDR3 sequence reads: CASSQVGANTGELFF. In DNA, the CDR3 is TGCGCCAGCAGCCAAGTCGGGGCGAACACCGGGGAGCTGTTTTTT. This chain connects TRBV4-3 to TRBJ2-2; D is perhaps TRBD2 (5 bases). This CDR3 has 15 residues. The germline CDR1 and CDR2 sequences are LGHNA and YSLEER. The V gene lost 1 base and the J gene lost 0 bases, with 6 bases spanning the gap.

This chain uses TRBV29-1 with TRBJ1-1; D is possibly TRBD1 (6 bases). Trimming cost V 8 bases and J 1 base, with 17 bases left between them. Looked up from germline, CDR1 is SQVTM and CDR2 is ANQGSEA. CDR3 length: 14 residues. The CDR3 sequence: CSSHPQGGNTEAFF. The CDR3 DNA reads as TGCAGCTCCCACCCGCAAGGGGGGAACACTGAAGCTTTCTTT.

This chain connects TRBV16 to TRBJ2-3; D perhaps matches TRBD1 (5 bases). The germline V gene has CDR1 KGHSY and CDR2 FQNENV. The CDR3 has 14 residues. V was cut by 2 bases and J by 3 bases, with 9 bases left in between. The CDR3 region has the DNA TGTGCCAGCAGCCAAGGAAGGGGAACAGATACGCAGTATTTT. It is translated as CASSQGRGTDTQYF.

The CDR3 DNA follows: TGTGCCAGCAGCGTGAGAGGAAACACCATATATTTT. It encodes CASSVRGNTIYF. This chain connects TRBV9 to TRBJ1-3; no reliable D call. V lost 2 bases and J 4 bases, leaving 4 bases between the germline ends. This CDR3 region has 12 residues. Germline CDR1 is SGDLS and CDR2 is YYNGEE.

The rearrangement links TRBV9 to TRBJ1-1; 9 bases match TRBD1. The CDR3 sequence is 12 residues long. J was trimmed by 7 bases and V by 7 bases; bases with no gene match: 5. The germline V gene has CDR1 SGDLS and CDR2 YYNGEE. As DNA, the CDR3 is TGTGCCAGCTCGACAGGGGGTGGTGAAGCTTTCTTT. Translating gives CASSTGGGEAFF.

The chain combines TRBV6-5 with TRBJ1-5; D is uncertain. The CDR3 length is 13 residues. V was pared by 0 bases and J by 13 bases, with 13 bases between. Germline V gives CDR1 MNHEY, CDR2 SVGAGI. CDR3 in amino acids: CASSYSTSSLQHF. The DNA for the CDR3 is TGTGCCAGCAGTTACTCGACATCGAGCCTTCAGCATTTT.

This chain connects TRBV28 to TRBJ2-3; D might be TRBD2 (6 bases). Trimming took 6 bases from V and 2 from J, leaving 15 bases between them. Germline-derived CDR1 and CDR2 are MDHEN and SYDVKM. This CDR3 comprises 15 residues. The DNA of the CDR3 is TGTGCCAGCAGGCAGGCAGGAGGGCCCACAGATACGCAGTATTTT. Encoded protein: CASRQAGGPTDTQYF. The entire variable domain, with the rest obtained from reference TRBV28 and TRBJ2-3, is as follows: DVKVTQSSRYLVKRTGEKVFLECVQDMDHENMFWYRQDPGLGLRLIYFSYDVKMKEKGDIPEGYSVSREKKERFSLILESASTNQTSMYLCASRQAGGPTDTQYFGPGTRLTVL.

This chain connects TRBV5-4 to TRBJ2-7, with 8 positions matching TRBD2. The CDR3 is 15 amino acids. CDR1 and CDR2 (germline): SGHNT, YYREEE (reference sequence). The junction had 6 bases not matched to a gene; V was cut back by 3 bases and J by 1 base. CDR3 residues: CASSSGLAGSYEQYF. As DNA, the CDR3 is TGTGCCAGCAGCTCCGGACTAGCTGGTTCCTACGAGCAGTACTTC.

The rearrangement joins TRBV15 to TRBJ1-2; D is perhaps TRBD1 (5 bases). CDR3 length: 15 residues. CDR1 is LNHNV, CDR2 YYDKDF, per germline (reference sequence). V shed 0 bases and J shed 7 bases, with 15 bases lying between them. The CDR3 region has the DNA TGTGCCACCAGCAGAGATTTTGGCCAGGGCTCTGGCTACACCTTC. It translates to CATSRDFGQGSGYTF.

The genes are TRBV4-1 and TRBJ2-2, with TRBD2 identical over 12 bases. There are 19 residues in the CDR3. With V trimmed by 0 bases and J by 2 bases, 7 bases remained unmatched. CDR1 MGHRA and CDR2 YSYEKL come from the germline V gene. The CDR3 DNA reads TGCGCCAGCAGCCAAGATCACCTAGCGGGAGGGCCAAACACCGGGGAGCTGTTTTTT. This codes for CASSQDHLAGGPNTGELFF.

Worth noting for this clone: This specimen includes other DNA sequences encoding the same CDR3. This chain joins TRBV5-4 and TRBJ2-3; a possible D gene is TRBD1 (6 bases). Looked up from germline, CDR1 is SGHNT and CDR2 is YYREEE (reference sequence). The V gene lost 1 base and the J gene lost 3 bases, with 6 bases spanning the gap. The CDR3 covers 13 residues. CDR3 sequence: CASSLTGTDTQYF. Here the CDR3 DNA reads TGTGCCAGCAGCTTGACAGGGACAGATACGCAGTATTTT. Supplemented by reference TRBV5-4 and TRBJ2-3, the full variable domain reads ETGVTQSPTHLIKTRGQQVTLRCSSQSGHNTVSWYQQALGQGPQFIFQYYREEENGRGNFPPRFSGLQFPNYSSELNVNALELDDSALYLCASSLTGTDTQYFGPGTRLTVL.

The J gene is TRBJ2-7, the V gene TRBV3-1 (or the pseudogene TRBV3-2); D ambiguous. CDR3 length: 13 residues. V lost 0 bases to trimming and J lost 9 bases, with 12 bases between them. Germline CDR1 and CDR2: LGHDT and YNNKEL (reference sequence). CDR3 coding DNA: TGTGCCAGCAGCCAAGATAGAGGTGTGGGGCAGTACTTC. Its protein product is CASSQDRGVGQYF.

The rearrangement uses TRBV7-8 and TRBJ1-1; TRBD1 is a possible D gene (5 bases). Trimming pared 2 bases from V and 1 base from J, leaving 11 bases between. The length of the CDR3 is 15 residues. In germline, CDR1 is SGHVS, CDR2 FQNEAQ. The chain's CDR3 is CASSLQGWGNTEAFF. CDR3 nucleotides: TGTGCCAGCAGCTTACAGGGTTGGGGGAACACTGAAGCTTTCTTT.

This chain uses TRBV25-1 with TRBJ2-7; D is possibly TRBD1 (5 bases). V was clipped by 1 base and J by 4 bases, with 14 bases between them. From germline, CDR1 is MGHDK and CDR2 SYGVNS. The CDR3 is 15 amino acids. The CDR3: CASSELLGQGYEQYF. The CDR3 DNA reads TGTGCCAGCAGTGAATTGCTGGGGCAGGGATACGAGCAGTACTTC.

The chain links TRBV7-2 to TRBJ2-1; 7 bases agree with TRBD2. Germline CDR1 is SGHTA and CDR2 is FQGNSA. V lost 5 bases and J lost 4; bases outside the gene matches: 8. This CDR3 spans 15 amino acids. In nucleotides, the CDR3 is TGTGCCAGCAGCCCCAGGGAGGGCCTTTACAATGAGCAGTTCTTC. The encoded protein is CASSPREGLYNEQFF.

This clone has just one count. The chain carries TRBV11-2 and TRBJ2-3; tentative D call: TRBD2 (6 bases). CDR1 and CDR2 from the germline V gene are SGHAT and FQNNGV. The CDR3 runs 14 residues. The V end lost 3 bases, the J end lost 2 bases, and 9 bases lay between the germline ends. The CDR3 nucleotides read TGTGCCAGCAGCTTTCGGGACTTCACAGATACGCAGTATTTT. This encodes CASSFRDFTDTQYF.

This chain joins TRBV7-3 and TRBJ2-5; 7 nucleotides match TRBD2. The CDR3 length is 14 residues. Germline V gene sequence: CDR1 SGHTA, CDR2 FQGTGA. Losses at the gene ends were 2 bases for V and 7 bases for J; bases not matched to a gene: 7. As DNA, the CDR3 is TGTGCCAGCAGCTTAGAAGCGGGGTTTGGGACCCAGTACTTC. Protein: CASSLEAGFGTQYF.

This clone has more than one count but fewer than ten. This chain connects TRBV3-1 (or the pseudogene TRBV3-2) to TRBJ2-7; D not certain. This CDR3 is 14 amino acids long. Between the trimmed V and J ends, which lost 1 base and 0 bases, there was a span of 7 bases. CDR1 and CDR2 (germline): LGHDT, YNNKEL (reference sequence). CDR3 in amino acids: CASSQVASSYEQYF. The CDR3, as DNA: TGTGCCAGCAGCCAAGTAGCAAGCTCCTACGAGCAGTACTTC.

This clone occurred a few times. The chain combines TRBV28 with TRBJ1-1; D possibly corresponds to TRBD1 (6 bases). Germline V lookup: CDR1 MDHEN, CDR2 SYDVKM. This CDR3 region has 15 residues. Trimming left V 2 bases short and J 0 bases short, with 10 bases between. The CDR3 coding sequence is TGTGCCAGCAGTTTAATTGACAGGATGAACACTGAAGCTTTCTTT. As protein: CASSLIDRMNTEAFF.

V and J are TRBV12-5 and TRBJ1-2; 9 nucleotides agree with TRBD1. Trimming removed 1 base from V and 7 bases from J; junction bases left unmatched: 4. This CDR3 is built from 14 residues. Germline loops: CDR1 LGHNT, CDR2 FRNRAP. DNA of the CDR3: TGTGCTAGTGGTTTGGGCACAGGGGGCTCTGGCTACACCTTC. Translation gives CASGLGTGGSGYTF.

V gene TRBV27 combines with J gene TRBJ2-1; TRBD1 is a possible D gene (6 bases). Germline assignment: CDR1 MNHEY and CDR2 SMNVEV (reference sequence). This CDR3 contains 17 residues. V lost 6 bases and J 6 bases, leaving 24 bases between the germline ends. CDR3 sequence reads: CASSPFGSRTVGNEQFF. CDR3 sequence (DNA): TGTGCCAGCAGCCCTTTTGGTTCGCGGACAGTGGGCAATGAGCAGTTCTTC.

The chain carries TRBV6-4 and TRBJ2-1; 8 bases match TRBD2. The trim removed 0 bases at V and 9 bases at J, leaving 10 bases unmatched. The CDR3 runs to 16 residues. Germline-derived CDR1 and CDR2 are MRHNA and SNTAGT. The CDR3 region has the DNA TGTGCCAGCAGTGACTCACCCAGCGGGAGATGGAGTGAGCAGTTCTTC. Protein product: CASSDSPSGRWSEQFF.

The CDR3 reads CASSQRGGAGANVLTF. The CDR3 DNA reads TGTGCCAGCAGCCAACGAGGAGGGGCTGGGGCCAACGTCCTGACTTTC. V gene TRBV3-1 (or the pseudogene TRBV3-2) combines with J gene TRBJ2-6, with D tentatively TRBD2 (6 bases). Germline CDR1 reads LGHDT; CDR2 reads YNNKEL (reference sequence). V lost 2 bases and J 2 bases, leaving 10 bases between the germline ends. The CDR3 totals 16 residues.

The rearrangement uses TRBV6-6 and TRBJ2-7; D perhaps matches TRBD2 (6 bases). There are 14 residues in the CDR3. V lost 4 bases and J lost 7, with 17 bases in between. The germline CDR1 and CDR2 sequences are MNHNY and SVGAGI (reference sequence). CDR3 sequence reads: CASSSNRLVREQYF. CDR3 in DNA: TGTGCCAGCAGTTCCAACCGACTAGTTAGGGAGCAGTACTTC.

This clone has a single count. The chain is built from TRBV5-4 and TRBJ1-2, with 10 positions matching TRBD1. J was trimmed by 3 bases and V by 5 bases; bases with no gene match: 4. This CDR3 spans 14 amino acids. Germline V gene sequence: CDR1 SGHNT, CDR2 YYREEE (reference sequence). In DNA form, the CDR3 reads TGTGCCAGCAGGGCCGGGACAGGGGACTATGGCTACACCTTC. Its translation: CASRAGTGDYGYTF.